The 5 T cell receptor beta chains below come from one sample, sequenced in a study of T cells in localized non-small cell lung cancer. Assay: immunoSEQ multiplex PCR; the TCRdb copy retains only in-frame clones and omits some. The sample has about 40,000 clones, 81% seen once. The specimen comprised peripheral blood mononuclear cells, sampled before any cancer treatment. These receptors originate from a male donor older than 55 with stage II lung adenocarcinoma.

This clone was seen a single time. The chain has TRBV11-2 and TRBJ2-1, with D perhaps matching TRBD2 (5 bases). CDR1 is SGHAT and CDR2 is FQNNGV in the germline V gene. The CDR3 runs 14 residues. The ends were cut back, 6 bases at V and 3 bases at J, with 12 bases in the middle. CDR3 sequence reads: CASSSRGNYNEQFF. The CDR3 nucleotides read TGTGCCAGCAGTTCCCGGGGAAACTACAATGAGCAGTTCTTC.

CDR3 in amino acids: CASRPPGGTEAFF. For the CDR3, the DNA is TGTGCCAGCAGGCCCCCAGGGGGCACTGAAGCTTTCTTT. The V call is TRBV6-5, the J call TRBJ1-1; the match to TRBD1 covers 7 bases. Trimming took 6 bases from V and 4 from J; bases not matched to a gene: 5. CDR3 length equals 13 residues. Germline V gene data show CDR1 as MNHEY and CDR2 as SVGAGI.

The chain employs TRBV28 and TRBJ2-7, with D tentatively TRBD1 or TRBD2 (5 bases each). Trimming shortened V by 5 bases and J by 5 bases, and 19 bases separated the two germline ends. The germline CDR1 and CDR2 sequences are MDHEN and SYDVKM. There are 15 residues in the CDR3. CDR3 bases: TGTGCCAGCAGTCCAGTGGACATGAGGGCCAACGAGCAGTACTTC. This encodes CASSPVDMRANEQYF.

The chain carries TRBV19 and TRBJ2-1; TRBD2 might be the D (6 bases). Trimming took 3 bases from V and 6 from J, leaving 15 bases between them. Per the germline V gene, CDR1 is LNHDA and CDR2 is SQIVND (reference sequence). The CDR3 contains 15 residues. In DNA form, the CDR3 reads TGTGCCAGTAGTATTTCCATGGGAGGATCCAATGAGCAGTTCTTC. The encoded protein is CASSISMGGSNEQFF.

The chain recombines TRBV5-1 with TRBJ1-2, with TRBD1 matching 8 bases. The germline V gene encodes CDR1 SGHRS and CDR2 YFSETQ. The CDR3 runs 14 residues. V shed 3 bases, J shed 6 bases, and the junction held 7 bases outside the gene matches. The CDR3 is CASSWWTGMDGYTF. The CDR3 coding sequence is TGCGCCAGCAGCTGGTGGACAGGGATGGATGGCTACACCTTC.